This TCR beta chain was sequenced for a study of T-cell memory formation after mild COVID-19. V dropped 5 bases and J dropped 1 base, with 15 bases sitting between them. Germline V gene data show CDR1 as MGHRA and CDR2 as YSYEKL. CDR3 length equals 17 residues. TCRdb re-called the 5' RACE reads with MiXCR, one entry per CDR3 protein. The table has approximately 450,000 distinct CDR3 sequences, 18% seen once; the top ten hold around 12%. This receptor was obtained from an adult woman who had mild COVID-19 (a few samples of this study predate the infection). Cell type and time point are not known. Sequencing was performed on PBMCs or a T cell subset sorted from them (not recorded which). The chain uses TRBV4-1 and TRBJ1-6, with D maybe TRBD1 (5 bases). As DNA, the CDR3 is TGCGCCAGCAGCTCCCGCGGGGGAAGATCCTATAATTCACCCCTCCACTTT. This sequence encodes CASSSRGGRSYNSPLHF.